One and the same sample provided the 27 T cell receptor beta chains below, sequenced in a study of T-cell reconstitution after alpha-beta-depleted transplantation in children. TCRbeta library construction was performed incorporating unique molecular identifiers. In TCRdb, the PCR reads were re-called with MiXCR into one record per CDR3 protein. The profile shows more than 200,000 distinct CDR3 sequences, approximately 19% of them singletons. The sample in question was PBMCs, mostly from graft donor cells, obtained 360 days after TCRalphabeta/CD19-depleted stem cell transplant. The receptors stem from a male patient aged 2 to 10 who had a stem cell transplant for acute lymphoblastic leukemia, so the T cells may come from the graft donor.

This chain uses TRBV20-1 with TRBJ1-1; D might be TRBD1 (5 bases). V was trimmed by 3 bases and J by 6 bases, leaving 8 bases between them. This CDR3 is 11 amino acids long. Germline V CDR1 and CDR2: DFQATT, SNEGSKA (reference sequence). For the CDR3, the DNA is TGCAGTGCTAGCCAGGGTCCTGAAGCTTTCTTT. The encoded protein is CSASQGPEAFF.

The chain links TRBV7-9 to TRBJ1-1, with 7 bases identical to TRBD1. Germline assignment: CDR1 SEHNR and CDR2 FQNEAQ (reference sequence). Trimming removed 4 bases from V and 1 base from J; junction bases left unmatched: 6. This CDR3 is built from 15 residues. CDR3 amino acids: CASSSTGRWNTEAFF. CDR3 sequence (DNA): TGTGCCAGCAGCTCGACAGGGCGGTGGAACACTGAAGCTTTCTTT.

The chain employs TRBV7-6 and TRBJ2-7, with D possibly matching TRBD1 (5 bases). Germline CDR1 reads SGHVS; CDR2 reads FNYEAQ. The V gene lost 1 base and the J gene lost 2 bases, with 12 bases spanning the gap. CDR3 length: 15 residues. CDR3 residues: CASSLGAGSPYEQYF. CDR3 DNA: TGTGCCAGCAGCTTAGGTGCAGGGTCCCCCTACGAGCAGTACTTC.

The chain recombines TRBV6-5 with TRBJ2-7, with D uncertain. Trimming shortened V by 0 bases and J by 3 bases, and 12 bases separated the two germline ends. Germline V CDR1 and CDR2: MNHEY, SVGAGI. The CDR3 loop spans 15 amino acids. DNA of the CDR3: TGTGCCAGCAGTTACTCAATTGCTAGGAACTACGAGCAGTACTTC. This encodes CASSYSIARNYEQYF.

This chain links TRBV29-1 with TRBJ1-2, with 11 bases lining up with TRBD1. Germline values: CDR1 SQVTM, CDR2 ANQGSEA. The trim removed 6 bases at V and 3 bases at J, leaving 9 bases unmatched. The CDR3 is 15 residues long. The DNA for the CDR3 is TGCAGCGTGGACGGACAGGGGGCGGAGTACTATGGCTACACCTTC. Amino acid sequence: CSVDGQGAEYYGYTF.

The CDR3 bases are TGTGCCGGATACGGAGGGAGCTCCTACAATGAGCAGTTCTTC. Its protein is CAGYGGSSYNEQFF. The gene calls are TRBV30 and TRBJ2-1, with D perhaps TRBD2 (6 bases). Germline CDR1 is GTSNPN and CDR2 is SVGIG (reference sequence). There are 14 residues in the CDR3. Trimming stripped 8 bases from V and 0 bases from J, with 14 bases between.

In this sample, this clonotype turned up a few times. J is TRBJ1-1 and V is TRBV20-1, with D perhaps matching TRBD1 (5 bases). The V gene's germline CDR1 is DFQATT and CDR2 SNEGSKA (reference sequence). The CDR3 has 13 amino acids. The V end lost 4 bases, the J end lost 1 base, and 10 bases lay between the germline ends. CDR3 loop: CSATRGRNTEAFF. The CDR3 nucleotides are TGCAGTGCTACTAGGGGAAGGAACACTGAAGCTTTCTTT.

There are a few counts of this clonotype. The chain couples TRBV18 to TRBJ2-7; D is ambiguous. Trimming stripped 6 bases from V and 6 bases from J, with 21 bases between. The CDR3 has 15 amino acids. Germline V gene data show CDR1 as KGHSH and CDR2 as LQKENI. The CDR3 loop is CASSDLEAAWGEQYF. The CDR3 nucleotides read TGTGCCAGCTCGGACCTAGAGGCAGCATGGGGCGAGCAGTACTTC.

V and J are TRBV10-3 and TRBJ2-2; D is ambiguous. This CDR3 has 15 residues. The V gene lost 3 bases and the J gene lost 2 bases, with 10 bases spanning the gap. Germline V gene data show CDR1 as ENHRY and CDR2 as SYGVKD. The CDR3 bases are TGTGCCATCAGTGATGGGCACGCTAACACCGGGGAGCTGTTTTTT. Translation: CAISDGHANTGELFF.

The chain recombines TRBV14 with TRBJ2-1; 8 bases agree with TRBD2. Germline V gene sequence: CDR1 SGHDN, CDR2 FVKESK. The CDR3 covers 18 residues. The V and J ends lost 3 bases and 3 bases, in that order; junction bases with no gene match: 13. The CDR3 DNA reads as TGTGCCAGCAGCCACCGTCTGATAGCGGGGCTCTTCTACAATGAGCAGTTCTTC. Its protein product is CASSHRLIAGLFYNEQFF.

The chain employs TRBV10-3 and TRBJ1-5; 7 bases fit TRBD1. The ends lost 4 bases at V and 0 bases at J; junction bases unmatched: 6. Germline V gene data show CDR1 as ENHRY and CDR2 as SYGVKD. This CDR3 has 16 amino acids. CDR3 nucleotide sequence: TGTGCCATCAGTGGGGGGGACAGTTCTAGCAATCAGCCCCAGCATTTT. Amino acid sequence: CAISGGDSSSNQPQHF.

With regard to this clonotype: The CDR3 does not end in the conserved phenylalanine or tryptophan, so this is likely a read error. The CDR3 region is CASSARLMETQYY. The CDR3 DNA sequence: TGTGCCAGCAGTGCTAGGCTCATGGAGACCCAGTACTAC. V is TRBV2 and J is TRBJ2-5; no clear D. V was trimmed by 4 bases and J by 5 bases, leaving 11 bases between them. CDR1 and CDR2 (germline): SNHLY, FYNNEI. This CDR3 spans 13 amino acids.

The gene calls are TRBV7-9 and TRBJ1-4, with TRBD1 identical over 8 bases. CDR1 is SEHNR and CDR2 is FQNEAQ in the germline V gene (reference sequence). V lost 5 bases and J lost 8; bases outside the gene matches: 10. The CDR3 totals 15 residues. The CDR3 sequence is CASSPEDRAQEKLFF. The CDR3 DNA sequence: TGTGCCAGCAGCCCCGAGGACAGGGCTCAAGAAAAACTGTTTTTT.

The chain is built from TRBV7-9 and TRBJ2-1; 7 bases map to TRBD1. Trimming took 5 bases from V and 0 from J; bases not matched to a gene: 10. Per the germline V gene, CDR1 is SEHNR and CDR2 is FQNEAQ (reference sequence). This CDR3 region has 17 residues. CDR3 residues: CASSPTGHPISYNEQFF. The DNA for the CDR3 is TGTGCCAGCAGCCCGACAGGGCATCCCATCTCCTACAATGAGCAGTTCTTC.

This clonotype was observed a handful of times. This chain uses TRBV25-1 with TRBJ1-1; D uncertain. The CDR3 has 11 residues. Germline CDR1 and CDR2: MGHDK and SYGVNS. The V end lost 8 bases, the J end lost 0 bases, and 4 bases lay between the germline ends. CDR3 loop: CASELNTEAFF. CDR3 bases: TGTGCCAGCGAATTGAACACTGAAGCTTTCTTT.

The CDR3 DNA is TGTGCCAGCAGCTTAGATCGAGGCGGGGGCCACTACAATGAGCAGTTCTTC. Translating it yields CASSLDRGGGHYNEQFF. The gene calls are TRBV7-6 and TRBJ2-1; maybe TRBD2 (7 bases). From germline, CDR1 is SGHVS and CDR2 FNYEAQ. With 1 base removed from V and 3 bases from J, the gap between germline ends came to 16 bases. The CDR3 totals 17 residues.

V usage is TRBV15 and J usage is TRBJ2-5; no reliable D call. CDR1 is LNHNV, CDR2 YYDKDF, per germline (reference sequence). V lost 0 bases to trimming and J lost 3 bases, with 11 bases between them. This CDR3 is 15 amino acids long. This CDR3 reads CATSRDRQAKETQYF. The CDR3 nucleotides read TGTGCCACCAGCAGAGATCGCCAGGCAAAAGAGACCCAGTACTTC.

The V gene is TRBV5-1, the J gene TRBJ2-1; 8 nucleotides agree with TRBD1. This CDR3 is built from 15 residues. The V gene's germline CDR1 is SGHRS and CDR2 YFSETQ. J was trimmed by 2 bases and V by 3 bases; bases with no gene match: 4. The CDR3 DNA is TGCGCCAGCAGCTGGGCCAGGGGGCCCTACAATGAGCAGTTCTTC. Protein: CASSWARGPYNEQFF.

This clonotype has more than one count but fewer than ten. The J gene is TRBJ2-2, the V gene TRBV5-1; TRBD1 agrees at 7 bases. Germline assignment: CDR1 SGHRS and CDR2 YFSETQ. This CDR3 region has 14 residues. V lost 4 bases to trimming and J lost 4 bases; unmatched junction nucleotides: 4. For the CDR3, the DNA is TGCGCCAGCAGCCGGGACAGATTCACCGGGGAGCTGTTTTTT. It specifies CASSRDRFTGELFF. Full variable domain (rest looked up from reference TRBV5-1 and TRBJ2-2): KAGVTQTPRYLIKTRGQQVTLSCSPISGHRSVSWYQQTPGQGLQFLFEYFSETQRNKGNFPGRFSGRQFSNSRSEMNVSTLELGDSALYLCASSRDRFTGELFFGEGSRLTVL.

This clonotype was seen many times. This sequence joins TRBV5-1 and TRBJ2-7, with TRBD2 matching 13 bases. Germline CDR1 is SGHRS and CDR2 is YFSETQ. V lost 4 bases to trimming and J lost 3 bases; unmatched junction nucleotides: 4. The length of the CDR3 is 15 residues. This CDR3 is CASSPGLAGVYEQYF. In DNA, the CDR3 is TGCGCCAGCAGCCCCGGACTAGCGGGGGTCTACGAGCAGTACTTC.

This clonotype was seen more than once but under ten times. The chain has TRBV12-3 or TRBV12-4 and TRBJ2-1; TRBD2 is a possible D gene (6 bases). V was shortened by 11 bases and J by 2 bases, with 13 bases between the two germline ends. The CDR3 length is 13 residues. For the CDR3, the DNA is TGTGCCCTAGTGGGGGGAGCCTACAATGAGCAGTTCTTC. It specifies CALVGGAYNEQFF.

CDR3 sequence (DNA): TGCGCCAGCACCCAAAGGGACAGTCCTAATTCACCCCTCCACTTT. This sequence encodes CASTQRDSPNSPLHF. This chain links TRBV5-1 with TRBJ1-6, with 7 bases lining up with TRBD1. Germline CDR1 SGHRS, CDR2 YFSETQ. Trimming cost V 6 bases and J 6 bases; bases outside gene matches: 9. The CDR3 consists of 15 residues.

This clonotype was found a few times. V gene TRBV12-3 or TRBV12-4 combines with J gene TRBJ2-7, with D perhaps TRBD2 (5 bases). V lost 3 bases, J lost 0 bases, and 12 bases lay in between. There are 15 residues in the CDR3. The CDR3 DNA sequence: TGTGCCAGCAGTTTCGGGTCGACTATCTCCTACGAGCAGTACTTC. Residues: CASSFGSTISYEQYF.

A note on this clonotype: At one boundary the junction diverges from the germline segment, which might be a read error. V usage is TRBV2 and J usage is TRBJ2-5, with D possibly matching TRBD1 (5 bases). Per the germline V gene, CDR1 is SNHLY and CDR2 is FYNNEI. The CDR3 totals 18 residues. This chain's CDR3 is CTSSSSYSTDDGQETQYF. The CDR3 DNA reads as TGTACCAGCAGTTCTTCCTACTCGACAGACGACGGCCAAGAGACCCAGTACTTC.

This clonotype has a handful of counts. The chain couples TRBV7-9 to TRBJ2-1; 7 bases match TRBD1. The CDR3 has 16 amino acids. V shed 6 bases and J 0 bases; nucleotides not matched to a gene: 8. CDR1 is SEHNR, CDR2 FQNEAQ, per germline (reference sequence). The CDR3 coding sequence is TGTGCCAGCAGTCCTATAGGGGGCGCCTCCTACAATGAGCAGTTCTTC. It is translated as CASSPIGGASYNEQFF.

This clonotype was seen only a few times. This chain uses TRBV15 with TRBJ2-3, with TRBD1 matching over 12 bases. CDR3 size: 18 residues. Germline CDR1 and CDR2: LNHNV and YYDKDF (reference sequence). V dropped 0 bases and J dropped 2; count of bases not matched to a gene: 6. The CDR3 spells CATSRDAGTGGFTDTQYF. The CDR3 bases are TGTGCCACCAGCAGAGATGCGGGGACAGGGGGCTTCACAGATACGCAGTATTTT.

There are many counts of this clonotype. The chain has TRBV6-5 and TRBJ1-1; no clear D. The CDR3 totals 12 residues. Germline-derived CDR1 and CDR2 are MNHEY and SVGAGI. V lost 6 bases, J lost 1 base, and 6 bases lay in between. The DNA for the CDR3 is TGTGCCAGCAGACGAGCGAACACTGAAGCTTTCTTT. It specifies CASRRANTEAFF.